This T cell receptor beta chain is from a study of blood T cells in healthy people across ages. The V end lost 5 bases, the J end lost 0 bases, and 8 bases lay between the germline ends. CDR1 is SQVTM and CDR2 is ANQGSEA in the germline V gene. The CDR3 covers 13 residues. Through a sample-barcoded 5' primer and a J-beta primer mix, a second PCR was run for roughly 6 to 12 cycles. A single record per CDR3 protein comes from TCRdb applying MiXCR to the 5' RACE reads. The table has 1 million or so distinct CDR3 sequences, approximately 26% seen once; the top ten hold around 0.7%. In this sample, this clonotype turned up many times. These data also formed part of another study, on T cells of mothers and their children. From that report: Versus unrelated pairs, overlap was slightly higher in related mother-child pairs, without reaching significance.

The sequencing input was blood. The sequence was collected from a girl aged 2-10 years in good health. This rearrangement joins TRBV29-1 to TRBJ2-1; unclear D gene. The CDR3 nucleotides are TGCAGCGTTCGCGGCTCCTCCTACAATGAGCAGTTCTTC. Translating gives CSVRGSSYNEQFF.